This T cell receptor beta chain came from a study of cytomegalovirus exposure and HLA in healthy donors. As for the study in general: As released early, the data held about 85 million unique TCRs from HLA-typed donors. Study outcomes and limitations: Several of the most significant clusters appeared, in a later analysis, to be linked to common viral pathogens. Reports indicate that TCR beta sequences accurately predicted the HLA-A and HLA-B alleles of most subjects.

A remark on this clone: The antigen remains unidentified.

PCR employed 60 Vbeta and 13 Jbeta primers. Here immunoSEQ multiplex PCR was the method, and the copy in TCRdb shows in-frame clones only, minus some. The sample shows about 160,000 clones, around 80% of them seen only once. The sequence came from a woman aged 18-29 years in good health and CMV-seronegative. Material for sequencing was PBMCs.

The CDR3 loop reads CASKHGSGNTIYF. The CDR3 DNA sequence: TGTGCCAGTAAGCACGGCTCTGGAAACACCATATATTTT. The chain recombines TRBV19 with TRBJ1-3; D is undetermined. Germline V gene data show CDR1 as LNHDA and CDR2 as SQIVND (reference sequence). The CDR3 contains 13 residues. The V gene lost 7 bases and the J gene lost 0 bases, with 7 bases spanning the gap.